This T cell receptor (beta chain) was sequenced for a study of blood T cell repertoires in COVID-19. On the study more broadly: Spain, Italy and the United States supplied samples that represented acute and convalescent COVID-19. T cells, B-cell-depleted T cells, or PBMCs provided the cDNA or gDNA that served as material.

Trimming removed 1 base from V and 4 bases from J, with 10 bases in between. The CDR3 extends over 14 amino acids. The germline CDR1 and CDR2 sequences are SGHTA and FQGNSA. Original processing methods: Counts of nucleated cells, estimated from reference gene primer amplification, were obtained. Assay used: immunoSEQ multiplex PCR; TCRdb lists only in-frame clones, some missing. That table furnishes V, J and clone size, whereas the DNA furnished D and trimming. This sample has about 97,000 clones, with about nine tenths found just once. The chain combines TRBV7-2 with TRBJ1-1, with a weak D call TRBD1 (5 bases). The sequenced sample was peripheral blood. The clonotype comes from a man aged 55 to 70 with acute or convalescent COVID-19. The CDR3 region is CASSLVSTATEAFF. The CDR3 nucleotides read TGTGCCAGCAGCTTAGTTTCGACAGCCACTGAAGCTTTCTTT.